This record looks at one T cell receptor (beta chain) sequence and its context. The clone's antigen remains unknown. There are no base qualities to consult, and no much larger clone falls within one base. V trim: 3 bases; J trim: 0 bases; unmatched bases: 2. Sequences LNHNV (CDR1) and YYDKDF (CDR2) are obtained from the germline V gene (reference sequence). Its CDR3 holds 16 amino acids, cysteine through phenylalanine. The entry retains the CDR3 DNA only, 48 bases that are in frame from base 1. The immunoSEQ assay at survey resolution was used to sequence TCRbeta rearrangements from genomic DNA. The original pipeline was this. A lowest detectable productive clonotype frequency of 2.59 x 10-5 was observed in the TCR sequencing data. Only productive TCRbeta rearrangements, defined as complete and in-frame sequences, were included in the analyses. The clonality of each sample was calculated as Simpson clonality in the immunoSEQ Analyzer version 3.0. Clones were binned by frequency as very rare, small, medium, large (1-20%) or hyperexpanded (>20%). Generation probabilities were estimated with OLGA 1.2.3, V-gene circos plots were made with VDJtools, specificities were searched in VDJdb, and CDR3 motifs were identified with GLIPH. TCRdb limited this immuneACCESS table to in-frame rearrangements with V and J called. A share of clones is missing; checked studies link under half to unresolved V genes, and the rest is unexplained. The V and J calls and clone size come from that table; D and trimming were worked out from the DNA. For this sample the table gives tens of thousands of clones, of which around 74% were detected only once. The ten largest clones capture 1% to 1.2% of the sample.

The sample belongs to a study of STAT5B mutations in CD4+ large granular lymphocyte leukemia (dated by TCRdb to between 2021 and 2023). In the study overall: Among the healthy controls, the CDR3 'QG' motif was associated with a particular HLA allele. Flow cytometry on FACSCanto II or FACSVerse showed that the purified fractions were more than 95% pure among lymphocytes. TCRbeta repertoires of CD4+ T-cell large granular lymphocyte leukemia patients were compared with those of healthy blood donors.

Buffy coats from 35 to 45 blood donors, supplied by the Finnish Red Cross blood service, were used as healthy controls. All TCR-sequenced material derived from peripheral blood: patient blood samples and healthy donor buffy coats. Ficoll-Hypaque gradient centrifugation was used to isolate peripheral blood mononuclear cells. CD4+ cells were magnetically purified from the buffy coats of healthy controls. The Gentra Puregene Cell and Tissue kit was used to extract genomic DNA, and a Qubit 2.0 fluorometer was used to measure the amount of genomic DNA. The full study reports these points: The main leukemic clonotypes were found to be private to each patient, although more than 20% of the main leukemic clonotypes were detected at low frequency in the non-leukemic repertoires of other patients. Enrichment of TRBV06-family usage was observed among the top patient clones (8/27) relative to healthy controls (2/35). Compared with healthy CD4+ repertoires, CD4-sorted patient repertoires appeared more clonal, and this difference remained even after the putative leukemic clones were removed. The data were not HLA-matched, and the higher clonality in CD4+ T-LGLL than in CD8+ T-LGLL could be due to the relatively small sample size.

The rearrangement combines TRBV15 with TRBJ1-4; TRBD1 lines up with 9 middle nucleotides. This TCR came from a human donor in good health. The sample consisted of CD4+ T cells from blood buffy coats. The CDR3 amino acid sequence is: CATSSGQGSTNEKLFF. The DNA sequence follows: TGTGCCACCAGCAGCGGACAGGGGTCAACTAATGAAAAACTGTTTTTT.